What follows are 18 T cell receptor beta chains derived from one specimen sequenced in a study of T cell responses to AZD1222 COVID-19 vaccine. The method was immunoSEQ multiplex PCR; TCRdb's version includes in-frame clones alone and lacks a portion of them. Of 90,000 to 150,000 clones in the sample, 85% to 90% were seen once. This specimen consisted of peripheral blood, obtained on day 0 of AZD1222 vaccination. The receptors here all came from an adult in good health.

V and J are TRBV28 and TRBJ1-1; D remains ambiguous. The CDR3 is 14 amino acids. V lost 11 bases to trimming and J lost 0 bases, with 16 bases between them. Germline assignment: CDR1 MDHEN and CDR2 SYDVKM. CDR3 in amino acids: CALGQPGMNTEAFF. The DNA of the CDR3 is TGTGCCCTTGGGCAGCCAGGAATGAACACTGAAGCTTTCTTT.

The chain recombines TRBV5-4 with TRBJ1-5; D might be TRBD1 (6 bases). Trimming stripped 4 bases from V and 5 bases from J, with 13 bases between. Germline lookup yields CDR1 SGHNT and CDR2 YYREEE (reference sequence). CDR3 length: 14 amino acids. CDR3 in DNA: TGTGCCAGCAGCCGGGGGGGGGCGGATCAGCCCCAGCATTTT. Residues: CASSRGGADQPQHF.

The genes are TRBV20-1 and TRBJ2-3; D gene uncertain. Deletions cut 6 bases from V and 9 bases from J, with 13 bases between. Germline CDR1 DFQATT, CDR2 SNEGSKA (reference sequence). This CDR3 contains 11 residues. The CDR3 sequence: CSAVPKKTQYF. CDR3 DNA sequence: TGCAGTGCCGTCCCCAAGAAGACGCAGTATTTT.

The J gene is TRBJ2-2, the V gene TRBV7-9; 8 positions match TRBD1. Germline V lookup: CDR1 SEHNR, CDR2 FQNEAQ (reference sequence). V lost 3 bases to trimming and J lost 2 bases; unmatched junction nucleotides: 5. The CDR3 runs 16 residues. Here the CDR3 DNA reads TGTGCCAGCAGCTTGGTAGGACAGGGCAACACCGGGGAGCTGTTTTTT. This gives the protein CASSLVGQGNTGELFF.

The rearrangement uses TRBV28 and TRBJ2-2; D remains unclear. Trimming took 7 bases from V and 3 from J, leaving 15 bases between them. The germline V gene has CDR1 MDHEN and CDR2 SYDVKM. The CDR3 is made up of 15 amino acids. CDR3 in DNA: TGTGCCAGCACCTCCCCCCGCAGGTACACCGGGGAGCTGTTTTTT. Its protein is CASTSPRRYTGELFF.

V is TRBV27 and J is TRBJ1-2; 8 positions agree with TRBD1. J was trimmed by 7 bases and V by 5 bases; bases with no gene match: 15. Germline lookup yields CDR1 MNHEY and CDR2 SMNVEV (reference sequence). The CDR3 is made up of 16 amino acids. The CDR3 loop reads CASSAQGARFARGYTF. The CDR3 DNA reads TGTGCCAGCAGTGCGCAGGGGGCTAGGTTTGCGCGTGGCTACACCTTC.

In the case of this clone: Other nucleotide sequences in the sample specify the same CDR3. This sequence joins TRBV30 and TRBJ2-4; unclear D gene. CDR1 GTSNPN and CDR2 SVGIG come from the germline V gene (reference sequence). Trimming took 0 bases from V and 0 from J, leaving 9 bases between them. This CDR3 has 15 amino acids. This CDR3 is CAWSVWGLAKNIQYF. The CDR3 bases are TGTGCCTGGAGTGTATGGGGTCTAGCCAAAAACATTCAGTACTTC.

This rearrangement joins TRBV28 to TRBJ2-3, with 8 bases lining up with TRBD2. The CDR3 consists of 15 residues. Germline loops: CDR1 MDHEN, CDR2 SYDVKM. Germline trimming cut 5 bases from V and 4 bases from J; bases unmatched to any gene: 8. CDR3 loop: CASSTGGAVADTQYF. The CDR3 bases are TGTGCCAGCAGTACCGGGGGGGCCGTCGCAGATACGCAGTATTTT. The full variable domain, in which reference TRBV28 and TRBJ2-3 provide the parts outside the CDR3, is DVKVTQSSRYLVKRTGEKVFLECVQDMDHENMFWYRQDPGLGLRLIYFSYDVKMKEKGDIPEGYSVSREKKERFSLILESASTNQTSMYLCASSTGGAVADTQYFGPGTRLTVL.

The rearrangement joins TRBV23-1 to TRBJ1-1; D gene unclear. TRBV23-1 is treated as an ORF (open reading frame) with a function not yet certain. V was trimmed by 0 bases and J by 3 bases, leaving 11 bases between them. The CDR3 totals 15 residues. In nucleotides, the CDR3 is TGCGCCAGCAGTCAATCTAGTACCATGGACACTGAAGCTTTCTTT. Amino acid sequence: CASSQSSTMDTEAFF.

The CDR3 region is CASSLWAGGTEAFF. DNA for the CDR3: TGCGCCAGCAGCTTGTGGGCGGGAGGCACTGAAGCTTTCTTT. The chain recombines TRBV5-1 with TRBJ1-1; no clear D. Trimming removed 1 base at V and 4 bases at J, with 11 bases between. The germline V gene encodes CDR1 SGHRS and CDR2 YFSETQ. This CDR3 has 14 residues.

The CDR3 here is CASRTGPGTEAFF. The CDR3 DNA is TGTGCCAGTAGGACAGGCCCGGGAACTGAAGCTTTCTTT. The chain carries TRBV19 and TRBJ1-1; maybe TRBD1 (6 bases). Trimming took 6 bases from V and 5 from J, leaving 13 bases between them. The germline gives CDR1 LNHDA, CDR2 SQIVND (reference sequence). The CDR3 sequence is 13 residues long.

The CDR3 loop is CASSGQGMDGYTF. For the CDR3, the DNA is TGTGCCAGTTCAGGACAGGGGATGGATGGCTACACCTTC. V and J are TRBV7-9 and TRBJ1-2; TRBD1 matches 9 bases. The ends lost 9 bases at V and 6 bases at J; junction bases unmatched: 8. Germline-derived CDR1 and CDR2 are SEHNR and FQNEAQ (reference sequence). The CDR3 loop spans 13 amino acids.

The rearrangement joins TRBV18 to TRBJ2-2, with 8 bases matching TRBD1. CDR1 and CDR2 (germline): KGHSH, LQKENI. J gave up 6 bases and V 2 bases, and 8 bases lay outside the gene matches. This CDR3 spans 16 amino acids. The CDR3: CASSPIGQGNPGELFF. The CDR3 DNA sequence: TGTGCCAGCTCACCAATCGGACAGGGAAATCCCGGGGAGCTGTTTTTT.

The sample holds a few counts of this clone. The V call is TRBV6-5, the J call TRBJ2-7; 8 bases map to TRBD2. Germline V CDR1 and CDR2: MNHEY, SVGAGI. CDR3 length equals 15 residues. With V trimmed by 6 bases and J by 0 bases, 7 bases remained unmatched. The CDR3 DNA is TGTGCCAGCAGCTCCAGCGGGGGTAGCTCCTACGAGCAGTACTTC. Residues: CASSSSGGSSYEQYF.

The V call is TRBV27, the J call TRBJ2-7; TRBD2 aligns across 14 bases. The CDR3 runs 17 residues. Germline V gives CDR1 MNHEY, CDR2 SMNVEV (reference sequence). The J segment lost 2 bases and the V segment lost 2 bases, leaving 5 bases of the junction unmatched. The CDR3 sequence: CASSLRTSGGSAYEQYF. CDR3 sequence (DNA): TGTGCCAGCAGTTTAAGGACTAGCGGGGGGTCGGCCTACGAGCAGTACTTC.

The gene calls are TRBV28 and TRBJ2-7; D might be TRBD1 or TRBD2, each matching 6 bases. Germline CDR1 reads MDHEN; CDR2 reads SYDVKM. Trimming removed 7 bases from V and 2 bases from J, with 30 bases in between. This CDR3 comprises 19 residues. CDR3 in DNA: TGTGCCAGCACGGGGGCCGAGACGGGAGACCGATTATCCCCCTACGAGCAGTACTTC. Translated: CASTGAETGDRLSPYEQYF.

This clone came up a few times. This chain links TRBV29-1 with TRBJ1-1; no clear D. Trimming took off 7 bases at V and 1 base at J, with 13 bases between the two ends. Germline CDR1 is SQVTM and CDR2 is ANQGSEA. The CDR3 has 13 amino acids. This CDR3 reads CSAWEVANTEAFF. CDR3 coding DNA: TGCAGCGCCTGGGAAGTAGCGAACACTGAAGCTTTCTTT.

The chain carries TRBV7-2 and TRBJ2-3; D may be TRBD2 (5 bases). V dropped 3 bases and J dropped 5 bases, with 9 bases sitting between them. Per the germline V gene, CDR1 is SGHTA and CDR2 is FQGNSA. The length of the CDR3 is 13 residues. CDR3: CASSLREGDTQYF. The CDR3 bases are TGTGCCAGCAGCTTGAGAGAGGGAGATACGCAGTATTTT. The whole variable domain, filled in from reference TRBV7-2 and TRBJ2-3, reads GAGVSQSPSNKVTEKGKDVELRCDPISGHTALYWYRQSLGQGLEFLIYFQGNSAPDKSGLPSDRFSAERTGGSVSTLTIQRTQQEDSAVYLCASSLREGDTQYFGPGTRLTVL.